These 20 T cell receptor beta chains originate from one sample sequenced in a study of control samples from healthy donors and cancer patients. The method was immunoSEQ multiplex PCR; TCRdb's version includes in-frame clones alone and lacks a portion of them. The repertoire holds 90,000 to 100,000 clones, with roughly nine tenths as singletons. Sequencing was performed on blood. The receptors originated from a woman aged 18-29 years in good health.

The DNA of the CDR3 is TGTGCCAGCAGCTCCCCGGGAGGGGGGGCCGTGGATACGCAGTATTTT. The encoded protein is CASSSPGGGAVDTQYF. The J gene is TRBJ2-3, the V gene TRBV7-6; 8 bases agree with TRBD2. The germline CDR1 and CDR2 sequences are SGHVS and FNYEAQ. This CDR3 is built from 16 residues. Trimming removed 4 bases from V and 6 bases from J; junction bases left unmatched: 12.

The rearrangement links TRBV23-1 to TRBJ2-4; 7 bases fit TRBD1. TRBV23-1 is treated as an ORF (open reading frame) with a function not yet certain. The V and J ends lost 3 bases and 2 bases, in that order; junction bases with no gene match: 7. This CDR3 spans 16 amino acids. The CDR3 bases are TGCGCCAGCAGTCAGCTGAACAGGGGATCCAAAAACATTCAGTACTTC. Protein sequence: CASSQLNRGSKNIQYF.

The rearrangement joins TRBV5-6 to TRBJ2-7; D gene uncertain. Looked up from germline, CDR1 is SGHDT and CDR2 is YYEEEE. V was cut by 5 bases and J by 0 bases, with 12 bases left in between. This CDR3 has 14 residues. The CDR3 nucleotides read TGTGCCAGCAGTATCCCCACAGTCTCCTACGAGCAGTACTTC. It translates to CASSIPTVSYEQYF.

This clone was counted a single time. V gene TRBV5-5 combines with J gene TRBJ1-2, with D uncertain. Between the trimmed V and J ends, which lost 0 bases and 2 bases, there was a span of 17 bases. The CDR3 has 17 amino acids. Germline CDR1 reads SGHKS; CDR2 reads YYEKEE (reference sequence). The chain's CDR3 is CASSLAVADYRNYGYTF. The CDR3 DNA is TGTGCCAGCAGCTTGGCTGTGGCAGACTACCGCAACTATGGCTACACCTTC. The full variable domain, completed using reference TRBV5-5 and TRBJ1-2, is DAGVTQSPTHLIKTRGQQVTLRCSPISGHKSVSWYQQVLGQGPQFIFQYYEKEERGRGNFPDRFSARQFPNYSSELNVNALLLGDSALYLCASSLAVADYRNYGYTFGSGTRLTVV.

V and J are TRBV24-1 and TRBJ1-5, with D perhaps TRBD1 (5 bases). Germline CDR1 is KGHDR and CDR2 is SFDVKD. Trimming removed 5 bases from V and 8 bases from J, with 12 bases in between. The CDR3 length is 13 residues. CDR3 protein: CATSGDAFEPQHF. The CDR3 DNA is TGTGCCACCAGTGGGGACGCGTTTGAGCCCCAGCATTTT.

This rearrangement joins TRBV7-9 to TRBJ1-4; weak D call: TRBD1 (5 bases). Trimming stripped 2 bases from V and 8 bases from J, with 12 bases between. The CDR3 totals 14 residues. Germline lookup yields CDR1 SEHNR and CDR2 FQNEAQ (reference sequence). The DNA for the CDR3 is TGTGCCAGCAGCTTACGGGACGATGGGGAAAAACTGTTTTTT. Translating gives CASSLRDDGEKLFF.

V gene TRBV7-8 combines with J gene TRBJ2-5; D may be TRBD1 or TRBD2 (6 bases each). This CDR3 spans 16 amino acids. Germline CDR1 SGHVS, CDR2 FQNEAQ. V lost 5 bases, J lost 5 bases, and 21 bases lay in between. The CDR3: CASSPRSGSQGETQYF. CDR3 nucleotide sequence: TGTGCCAGCAGCCCCAGGAGCGGGTCTCAGGGGGAGACCCAGTACTTC.

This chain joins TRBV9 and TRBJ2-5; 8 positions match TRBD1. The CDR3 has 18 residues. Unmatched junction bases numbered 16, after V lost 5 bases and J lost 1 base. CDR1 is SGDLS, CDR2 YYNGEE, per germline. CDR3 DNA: TGTGCCAGCAGTCCGGATACCAAGGAAACAGGGGGCCAAGAGACCCAGTACTTC. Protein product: CASSPDTKETGGQETQYF.

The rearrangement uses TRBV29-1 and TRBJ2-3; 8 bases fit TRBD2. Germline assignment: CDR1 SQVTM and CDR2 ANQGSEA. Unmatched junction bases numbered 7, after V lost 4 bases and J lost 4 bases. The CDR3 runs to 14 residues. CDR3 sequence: CSVVSAGGPDTQYF. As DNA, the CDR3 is TGCAGCGTTGTGTCGGCGGGGGGACCAGATACGCAGTATTTT.

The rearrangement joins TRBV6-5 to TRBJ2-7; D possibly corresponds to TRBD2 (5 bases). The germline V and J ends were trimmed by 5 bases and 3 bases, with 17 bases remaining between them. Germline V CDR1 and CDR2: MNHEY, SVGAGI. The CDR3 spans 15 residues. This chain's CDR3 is CASSLGGSNVYEQYF. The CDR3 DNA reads TGTGCCAGCAGTCTTGGCGGGTCTAACGTCTACGAGCAGTACTTC.

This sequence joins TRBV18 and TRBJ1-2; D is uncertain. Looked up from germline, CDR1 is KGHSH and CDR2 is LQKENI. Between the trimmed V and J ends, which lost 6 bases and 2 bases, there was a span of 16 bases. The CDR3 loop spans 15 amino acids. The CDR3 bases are TGTGCCAGCTCGGGATCCATTGCTGTGAACTATGGCTACACCTTC. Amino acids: CASSGSIAVNYGYTF.

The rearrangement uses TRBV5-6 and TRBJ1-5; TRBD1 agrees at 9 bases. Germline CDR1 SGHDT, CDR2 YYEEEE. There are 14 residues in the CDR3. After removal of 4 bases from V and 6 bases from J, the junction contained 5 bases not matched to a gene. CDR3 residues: CASSRGQGTQPQHF. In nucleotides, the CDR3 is TGTGCCAGCAGCAGAGGACAGGGGACTCAGCCCCAGCATTTT. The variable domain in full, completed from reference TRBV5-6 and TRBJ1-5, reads DAGVTQSPTHLIKTRGQQVTLRCSPKSGHDTVSWYQQALGQGPQFIFQYYEEEERQRGNFPDRFSGHQFPNYSSELNVNALLLGDSALYLCASSRGQGTQPQHFGDGTRLSIL.

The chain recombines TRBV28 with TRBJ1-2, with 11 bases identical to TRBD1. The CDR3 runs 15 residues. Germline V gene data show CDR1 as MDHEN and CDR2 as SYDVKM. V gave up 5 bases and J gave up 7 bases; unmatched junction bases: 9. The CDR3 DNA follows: TGTGCCAGCAGTCCGGGACAGGGGGGGTCTTTTGGCTACACCTTC. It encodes CASSPGQGGSFGYTF.

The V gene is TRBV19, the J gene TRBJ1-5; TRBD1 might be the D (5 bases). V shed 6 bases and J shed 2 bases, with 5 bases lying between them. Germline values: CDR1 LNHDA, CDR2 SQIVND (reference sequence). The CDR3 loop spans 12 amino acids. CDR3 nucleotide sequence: TGTGCCAGTAGACAGGGCAATCAGCCCCAGCATTTT. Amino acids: CASRQGNQPQHF.

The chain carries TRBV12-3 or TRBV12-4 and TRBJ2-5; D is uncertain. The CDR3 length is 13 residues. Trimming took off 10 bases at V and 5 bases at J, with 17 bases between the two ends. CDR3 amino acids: CAIALLPVETQYF. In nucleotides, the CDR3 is TGTGCCATCGCCCTTCTCCCGGTGGAGACCCAGTACTTC.

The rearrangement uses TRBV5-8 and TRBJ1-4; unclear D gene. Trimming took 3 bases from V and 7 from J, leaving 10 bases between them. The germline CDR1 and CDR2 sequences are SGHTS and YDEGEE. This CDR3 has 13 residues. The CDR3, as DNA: TGTGCCAGCAGCTATGGAACAGCTGAAAAACTGTTTTTT. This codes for CASSYGTAEKLFF. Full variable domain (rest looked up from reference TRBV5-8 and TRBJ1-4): EAGVTQSPTHLIKTRGQQATLRCSPISGHTSVYWYQQALGLGLQFLLWYDEGEERNRGNFPPRFSGRQFPNYSSELNVNALELEDSALYLCASSYGTAEKLFFGSGTQLSVL.

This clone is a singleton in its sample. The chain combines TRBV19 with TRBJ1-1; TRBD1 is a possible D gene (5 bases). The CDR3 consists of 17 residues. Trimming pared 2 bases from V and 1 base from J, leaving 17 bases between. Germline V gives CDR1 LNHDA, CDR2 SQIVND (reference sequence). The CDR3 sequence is CASSILVRAGRNTEAFF. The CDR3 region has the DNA TGTGCCAGTAGTATATTGGTCCGAGCAGGGCGGAACACTGAAGCTTTCTTT.

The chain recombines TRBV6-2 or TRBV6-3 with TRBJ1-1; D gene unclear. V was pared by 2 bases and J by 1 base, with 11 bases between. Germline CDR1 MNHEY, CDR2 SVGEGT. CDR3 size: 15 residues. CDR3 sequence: CASSYGRYGNTEAFF. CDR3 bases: TGTGCCAGCAGTTACGGCCGGTATGGGAACACTGAAGCTTTCTTT.

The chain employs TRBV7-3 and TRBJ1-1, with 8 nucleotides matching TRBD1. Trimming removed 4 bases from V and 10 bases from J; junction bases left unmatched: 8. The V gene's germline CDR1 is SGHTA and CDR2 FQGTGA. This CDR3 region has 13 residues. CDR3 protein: CASSSGQDPGAFF. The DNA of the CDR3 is TGTGCCAGCAGCTCGGGACAGGACCCCGGAGCTTTCTTT.

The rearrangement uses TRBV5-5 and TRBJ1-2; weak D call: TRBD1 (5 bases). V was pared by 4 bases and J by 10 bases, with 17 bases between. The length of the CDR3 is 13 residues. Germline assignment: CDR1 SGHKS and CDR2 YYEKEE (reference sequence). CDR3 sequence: CASSKTGTGVYTF. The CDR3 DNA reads TGTGCCAGCAGCAAGACCGGGACGGGTGTCTACACCTTC.